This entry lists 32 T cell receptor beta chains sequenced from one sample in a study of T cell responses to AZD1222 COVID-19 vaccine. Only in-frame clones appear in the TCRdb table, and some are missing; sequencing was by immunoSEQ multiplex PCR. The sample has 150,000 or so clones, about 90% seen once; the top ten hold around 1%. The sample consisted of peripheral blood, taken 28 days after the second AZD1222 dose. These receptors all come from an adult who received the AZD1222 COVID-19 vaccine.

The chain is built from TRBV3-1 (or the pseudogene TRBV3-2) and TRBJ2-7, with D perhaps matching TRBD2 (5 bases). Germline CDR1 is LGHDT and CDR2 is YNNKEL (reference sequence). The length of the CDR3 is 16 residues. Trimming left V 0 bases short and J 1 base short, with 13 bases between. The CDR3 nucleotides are TGTGCCAGCAGCCAAGATGGAGGTCTAGGATCCTACGAGCAGTACTTC. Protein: CASSQDGGLGSYEQYF.

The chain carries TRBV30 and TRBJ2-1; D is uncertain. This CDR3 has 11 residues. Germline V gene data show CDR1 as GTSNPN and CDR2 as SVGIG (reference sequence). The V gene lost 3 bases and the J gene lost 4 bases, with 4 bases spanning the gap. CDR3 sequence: CAWRRYNEQFF. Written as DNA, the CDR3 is TGTGCCTGGAGGCGTTACAATGAGCAGTTCTTC.

DNA of the CDR3: TGCGCCAGCAGCCCCATGGGCCTGCCCGAGCAGTTCTTC. Translating it yields CASSPMGLPEQFF. V and J are TRBV4-1 and TRBJ2-1; D remains unclear. This CDR3 spans 13 amino acids. CDR1 and CDR2 (germline): MGHRA, YSYEKL. Trimming shortened V by 4 bases and J by 10 bases, and 14 bases separated the two germline ends.

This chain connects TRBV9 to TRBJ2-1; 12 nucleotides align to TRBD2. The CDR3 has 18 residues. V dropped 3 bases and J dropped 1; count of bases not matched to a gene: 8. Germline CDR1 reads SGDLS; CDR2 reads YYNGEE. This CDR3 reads CASSGRLAGVGSYNEQFF. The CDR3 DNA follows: TGTGCCAGCAGCGGCCGACTAGCGGGGGTGGGGTCCTACAATGAGCAGTTCTTC.

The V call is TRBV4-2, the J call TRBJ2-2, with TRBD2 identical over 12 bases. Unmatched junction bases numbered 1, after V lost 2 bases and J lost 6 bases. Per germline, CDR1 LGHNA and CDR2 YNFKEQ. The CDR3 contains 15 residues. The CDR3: CASSQLAGGPGELFF. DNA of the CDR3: TGTGCCAGCAGCCAACTAGCGGGGGGGCCCGGGGAGCTGTTTTTT.

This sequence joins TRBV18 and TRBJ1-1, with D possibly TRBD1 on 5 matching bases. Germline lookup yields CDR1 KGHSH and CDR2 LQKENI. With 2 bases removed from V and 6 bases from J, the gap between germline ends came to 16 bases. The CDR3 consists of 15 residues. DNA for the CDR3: TGTGCCAGCTCACCAGGGGCCCCCCCGAATGCTGAAGCTTTCTTT. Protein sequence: CASSPGAPPNAEAFF.

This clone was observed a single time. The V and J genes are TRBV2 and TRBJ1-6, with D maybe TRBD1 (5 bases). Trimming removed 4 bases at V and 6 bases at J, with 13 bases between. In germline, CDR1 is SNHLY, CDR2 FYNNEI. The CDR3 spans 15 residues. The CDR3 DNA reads TGTGCCAGCAGTGCGGAGGGGTTTGGTAATTCACCCCTCCACTTT. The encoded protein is CASSAEGFGNSPLHF.

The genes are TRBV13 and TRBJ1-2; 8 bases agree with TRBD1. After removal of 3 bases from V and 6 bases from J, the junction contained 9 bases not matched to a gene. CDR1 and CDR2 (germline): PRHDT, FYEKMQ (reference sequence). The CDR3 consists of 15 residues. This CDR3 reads CASSFRTGRTHGYTF. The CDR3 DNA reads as TGTGCCAGCAGCTTTAGGACAGGGAGGACGCATGGCTACACCTTC.

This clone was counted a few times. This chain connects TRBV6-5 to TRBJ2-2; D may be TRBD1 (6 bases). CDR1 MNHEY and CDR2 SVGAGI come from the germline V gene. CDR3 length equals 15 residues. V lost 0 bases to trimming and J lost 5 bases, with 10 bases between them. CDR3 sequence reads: CASSYSGQRTGELFF. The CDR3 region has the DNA TGTGCCAGCAGTTACTCGGGACAAAGAACCGGGGAGCTGTTTTTT.

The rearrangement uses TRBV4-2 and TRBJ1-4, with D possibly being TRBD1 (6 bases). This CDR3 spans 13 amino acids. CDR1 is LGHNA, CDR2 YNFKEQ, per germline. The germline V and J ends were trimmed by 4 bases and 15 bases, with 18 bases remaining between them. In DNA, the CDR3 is TGTGCCAGCAGCCGATTACAGGGTGAGAAATTGTTTTTT. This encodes CASSRLQGEKLFF.

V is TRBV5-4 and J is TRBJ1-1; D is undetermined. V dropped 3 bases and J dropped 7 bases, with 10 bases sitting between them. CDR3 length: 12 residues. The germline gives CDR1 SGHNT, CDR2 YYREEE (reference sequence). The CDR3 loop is CASSSDGVEAFF. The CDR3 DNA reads TGTGCCAGCAGCTCGGACGGGGTTGAAGCTTTCTTT.

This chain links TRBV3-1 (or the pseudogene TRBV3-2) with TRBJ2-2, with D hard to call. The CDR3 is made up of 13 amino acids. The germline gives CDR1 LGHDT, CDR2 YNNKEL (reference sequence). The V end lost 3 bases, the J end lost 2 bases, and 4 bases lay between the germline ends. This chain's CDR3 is CASSQGNTGELFF. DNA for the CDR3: TGTGCCAGCAGCCAGGGCAACACCGGGGAGCTGTTTTTT.

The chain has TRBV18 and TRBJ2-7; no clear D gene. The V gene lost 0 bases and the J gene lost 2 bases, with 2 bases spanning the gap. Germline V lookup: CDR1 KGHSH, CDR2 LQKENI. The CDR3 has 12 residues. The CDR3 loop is CASSPPTYEQYF. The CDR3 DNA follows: TGTGCCAGCTCACCACCAACCTACGAGCAGTACTTC.

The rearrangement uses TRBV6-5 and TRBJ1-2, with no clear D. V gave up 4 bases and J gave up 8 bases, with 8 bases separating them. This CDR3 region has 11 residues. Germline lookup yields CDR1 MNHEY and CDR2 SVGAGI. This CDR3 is CASSSRVGYTF. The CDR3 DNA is TGTGCCAGCAGTTCTAGGGTCGGCTACACCTTC.

The CDR3 spells CASSQDGGSPLHF. Here the CDR3 DNA reads TGTGCCAGCAGCCAAGATGGAGGATCACCCCTCCACTTT. V usage is TRBV3-1 (or the pseudogene TRBV3-2) and J usage is TRBJ1-6, with no clear D. Germline V gives CDR1 LGHDT, CDR2 YNNKEL (reference sequence). CDR3 length equals 13 residues. Trimming cost V 0 bases and J 10 bases, with 7 bases left between them.

CDR3 sequence: CASSSLPIDQPQHF. CDR3 sequence (DNA): TGTGCCAGTAGTTCCCTACCCATCGATCAGCCCCAGCATTTT. This chain links TRBV19 with TRBJ1-5; D is unclear. The CDR3 contains 14 residues. Trimming took off 5 bases at V and 5 bases at J, with 13 bases between the two ends. Germline assignment: CDR1 LNHDA and CDR2 SQIVND (reference sequence).

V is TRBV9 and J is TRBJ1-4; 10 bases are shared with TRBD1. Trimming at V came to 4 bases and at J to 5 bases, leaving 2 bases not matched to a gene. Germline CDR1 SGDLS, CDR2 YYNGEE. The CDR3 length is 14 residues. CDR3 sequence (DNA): TGTGCCAGCAGCTCGGGACAGGGGAATGAAAAACTGTTTTTT. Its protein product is CASSSGQGNEKLFF. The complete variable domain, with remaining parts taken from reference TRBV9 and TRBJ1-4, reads DSGVTQTPKHLITATGQRVTLRCSPRSGDLSVYWYQQSLDQGLQFLIQYYNGEERAKGNILERFSAQQFPDLHSELNLSSLELGDSALYFCASSSGQGNEKLFFGSGTQLSVL.

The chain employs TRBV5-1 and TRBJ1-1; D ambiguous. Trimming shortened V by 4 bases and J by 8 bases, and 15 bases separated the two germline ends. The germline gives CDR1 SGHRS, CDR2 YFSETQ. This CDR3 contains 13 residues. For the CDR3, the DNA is TGCGCCAGCAGCCTTCACGGTGATCGGGAAGCTTTCTTT. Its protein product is CASSLHGDREAFF.

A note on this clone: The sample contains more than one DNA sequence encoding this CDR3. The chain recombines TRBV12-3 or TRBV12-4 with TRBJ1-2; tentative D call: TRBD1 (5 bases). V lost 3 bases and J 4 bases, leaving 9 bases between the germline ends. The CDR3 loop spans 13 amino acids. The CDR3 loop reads CASSFGGGYGYTF. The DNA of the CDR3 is TGTGCCAGCAGTTTCGGGGGAGGCTATGGCTACACCTTC.

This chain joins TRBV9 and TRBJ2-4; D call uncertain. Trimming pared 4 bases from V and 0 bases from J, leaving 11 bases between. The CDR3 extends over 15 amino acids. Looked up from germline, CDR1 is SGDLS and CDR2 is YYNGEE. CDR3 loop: CASSPSGLAKNIQYF. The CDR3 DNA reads TGTGCCAGCAGCCCCTCTGGGCTAGCCAAAAACATTCAGTACTTC.

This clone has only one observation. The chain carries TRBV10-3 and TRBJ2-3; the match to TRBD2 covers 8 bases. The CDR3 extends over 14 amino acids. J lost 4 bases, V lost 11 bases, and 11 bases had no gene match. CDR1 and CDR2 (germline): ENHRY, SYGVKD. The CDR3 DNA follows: TGTGCCGTGAGGTTTAGCGGGGCGCCAGATACGCAGTATTTT. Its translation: CAVRFSGAPDTQYF.

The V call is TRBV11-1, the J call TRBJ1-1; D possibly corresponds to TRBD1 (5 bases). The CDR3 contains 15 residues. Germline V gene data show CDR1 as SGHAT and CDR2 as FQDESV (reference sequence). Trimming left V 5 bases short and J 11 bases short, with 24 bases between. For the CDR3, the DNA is TGTGCCAGCAGCCGACAGACAGTTGAGGGAGTAGACGCTTTCTTT. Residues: CASSRQTVEGVDAFF.

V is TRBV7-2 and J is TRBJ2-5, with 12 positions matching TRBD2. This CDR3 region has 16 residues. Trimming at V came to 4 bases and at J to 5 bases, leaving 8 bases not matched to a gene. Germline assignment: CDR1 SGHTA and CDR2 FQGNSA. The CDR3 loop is CASSSPRTSGDETQYF. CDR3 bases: TGTGCCAGCAGCTCTCCTCGGACTAGCGGGGATGAGACCCAGTACTTC.

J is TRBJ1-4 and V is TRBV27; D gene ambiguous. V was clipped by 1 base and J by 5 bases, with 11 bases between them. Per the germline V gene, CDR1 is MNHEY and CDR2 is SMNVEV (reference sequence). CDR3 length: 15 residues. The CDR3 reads CASSLLPGRNEKLFF. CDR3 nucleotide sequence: TGTGCCAGCAGTTTATTACCGGGCCGGAATGAAAAACTGTTTTTT.

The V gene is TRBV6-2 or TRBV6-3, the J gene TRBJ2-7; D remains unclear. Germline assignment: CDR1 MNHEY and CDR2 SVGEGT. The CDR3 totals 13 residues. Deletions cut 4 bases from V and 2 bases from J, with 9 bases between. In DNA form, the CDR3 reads TGTGCCAGCAGTTCCGCAGGACCCTACGAGCAGTACTTC. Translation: CASSSAGPYEQYF.

The CDR3 loop is CASISSGGSSVSNYGYTF. The DNA of the CDR3 is TGTGCCAGCATAAGTTCGGGAGGGAGTTCGGTGTCTAACTATGGCTACACCTTC. The chain recombines TRBV19 with TRBJ1-2, with unresolved D. The CDR3 length is 18 residues. Germline V gene lookup returns CDR1 LNHDA and CDR2 SQIVND (reference sequence). The V and J ends lost 9 bases and 0 bases respectively, with 26 bases between them.

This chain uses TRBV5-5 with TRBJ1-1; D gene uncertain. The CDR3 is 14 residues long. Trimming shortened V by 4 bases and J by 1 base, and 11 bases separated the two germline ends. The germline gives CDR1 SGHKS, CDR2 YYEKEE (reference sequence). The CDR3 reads CASSPHERNTEAFF. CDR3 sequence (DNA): TGTGCCAGCAGCCCCCACGAGCGGAACACTGAAGCTTTCTTT.

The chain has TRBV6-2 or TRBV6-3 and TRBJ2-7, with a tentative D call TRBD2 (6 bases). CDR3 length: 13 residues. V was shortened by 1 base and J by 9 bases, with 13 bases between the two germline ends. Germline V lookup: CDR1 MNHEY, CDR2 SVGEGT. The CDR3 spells CASSYYPEEGQYF. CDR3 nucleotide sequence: TGTGCCAGCAGTTACTATCCGGAGGAGGGGCAGTACTTC.

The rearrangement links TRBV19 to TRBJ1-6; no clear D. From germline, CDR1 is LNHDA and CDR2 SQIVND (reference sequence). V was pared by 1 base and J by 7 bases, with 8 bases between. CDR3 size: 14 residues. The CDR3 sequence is CASSIGSTNSPLHF. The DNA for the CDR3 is TGTGCCAGTAGTATAGGTTCCACCAATTCACCCCTCCACTTT.

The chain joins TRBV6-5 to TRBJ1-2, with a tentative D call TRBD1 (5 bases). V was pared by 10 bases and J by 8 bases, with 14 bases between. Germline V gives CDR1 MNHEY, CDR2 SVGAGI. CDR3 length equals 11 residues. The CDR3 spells CAIMTVKGYTF. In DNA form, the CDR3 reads TGTGCCATTATGACAGTGAAAGGCTACACCTTC.

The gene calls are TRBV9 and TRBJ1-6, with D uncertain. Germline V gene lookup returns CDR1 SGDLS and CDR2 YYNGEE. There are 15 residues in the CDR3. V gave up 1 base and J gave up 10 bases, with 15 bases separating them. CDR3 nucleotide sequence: TGTGCCAGCAGCGTAACTGGGATCCCAGGATCACCCCTCCACTTT. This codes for CASSVTGIPGSPLHF. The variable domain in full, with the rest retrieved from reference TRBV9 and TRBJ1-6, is DSGVTQTPKHLITATGQRVTLRCSPRSGDLSVYWYQQSLDQGLQFLIQYYNGEERAKGNILERFSAQQFPDLHSELNLSSLELGDSALYFCASSVTGIPGSPLHFGNGTRLTVT.

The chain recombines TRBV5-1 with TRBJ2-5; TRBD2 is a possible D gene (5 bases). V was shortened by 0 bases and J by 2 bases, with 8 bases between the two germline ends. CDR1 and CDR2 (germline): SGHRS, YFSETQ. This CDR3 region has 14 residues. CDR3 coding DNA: TGCGCCAGCAGCTTGGCAGAGGGACAAGAGACCCAGTACTTC. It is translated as CASSLAEGQETQYF.